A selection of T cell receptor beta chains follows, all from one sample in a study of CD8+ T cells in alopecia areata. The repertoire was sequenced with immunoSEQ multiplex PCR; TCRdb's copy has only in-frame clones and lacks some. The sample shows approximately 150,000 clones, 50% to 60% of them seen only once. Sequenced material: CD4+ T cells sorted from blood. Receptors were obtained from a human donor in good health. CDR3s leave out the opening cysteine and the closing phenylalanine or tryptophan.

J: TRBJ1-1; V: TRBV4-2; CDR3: ASSQVGARDTEAF
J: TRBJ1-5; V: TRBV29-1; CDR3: SVRQGGGNQPQH
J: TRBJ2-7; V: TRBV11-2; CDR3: ASSLGVRSSYEQY
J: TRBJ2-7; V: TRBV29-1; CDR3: SAVQGSNYEQY
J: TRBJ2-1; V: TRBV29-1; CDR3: SVDDAGSYNEQF
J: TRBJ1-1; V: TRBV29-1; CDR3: SAQRGAGTEAF
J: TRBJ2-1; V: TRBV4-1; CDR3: ASSQGVVNEQF
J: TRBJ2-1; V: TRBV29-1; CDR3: SVGWAVYNEQF
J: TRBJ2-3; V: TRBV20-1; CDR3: SVRTGTQY
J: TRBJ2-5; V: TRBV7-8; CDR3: ASSSDRLTGTQY
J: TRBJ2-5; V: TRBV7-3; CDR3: ASSPAGAEQETQY
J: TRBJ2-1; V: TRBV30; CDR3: AWSGETRSNEQF
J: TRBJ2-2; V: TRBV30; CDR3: AWSFQGVGGELF
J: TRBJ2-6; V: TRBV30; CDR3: AWLISGANVLT
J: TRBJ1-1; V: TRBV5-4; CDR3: ASSGTPRAGLGTEAF
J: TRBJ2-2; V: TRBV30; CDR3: AWSVLTGSGELF
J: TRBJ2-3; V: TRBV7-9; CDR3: ASSRGDTQY
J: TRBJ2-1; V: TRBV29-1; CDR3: SGGAGPDLSF
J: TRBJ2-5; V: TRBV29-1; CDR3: SIRRSGAETQY
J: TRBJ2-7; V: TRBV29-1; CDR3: SVVRGKTSGTSEQY
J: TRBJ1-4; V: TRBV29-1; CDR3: SVELRGRLF
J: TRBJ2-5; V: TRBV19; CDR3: ASSITGGRETQY
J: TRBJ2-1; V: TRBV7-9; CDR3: ASSSLSGRAGNEQF
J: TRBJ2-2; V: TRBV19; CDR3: ASSIDPFLELF
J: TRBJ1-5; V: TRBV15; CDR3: ATSKSQGDQPQH
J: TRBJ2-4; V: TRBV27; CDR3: ASRNLLAKNIQY
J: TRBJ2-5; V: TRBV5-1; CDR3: ASSRGQPQGTQY
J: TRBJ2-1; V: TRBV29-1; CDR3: SVERATSAYNEQF
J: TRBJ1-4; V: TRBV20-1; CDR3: SASQGRELF
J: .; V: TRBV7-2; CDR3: ASSAGASGNEQY
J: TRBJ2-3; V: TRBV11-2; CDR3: ASSWTGDTQY
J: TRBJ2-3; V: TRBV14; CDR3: ASSHSDTQY
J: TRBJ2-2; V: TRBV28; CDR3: ASSPYAGTSGSGTGELF
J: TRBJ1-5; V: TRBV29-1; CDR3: SVSRQPQH
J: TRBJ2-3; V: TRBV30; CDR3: ARQQRALPDTQY
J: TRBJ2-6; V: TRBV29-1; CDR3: SAQGAGANVLT
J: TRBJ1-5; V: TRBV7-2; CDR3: ASSLRRDWSQPQH
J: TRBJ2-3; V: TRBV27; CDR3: ASSWGGSTDTQY
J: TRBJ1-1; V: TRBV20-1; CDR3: SAPLGTEAF
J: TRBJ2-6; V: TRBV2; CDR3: ASRERHSGANVLT
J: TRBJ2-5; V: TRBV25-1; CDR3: ASSEQGAPSETQY
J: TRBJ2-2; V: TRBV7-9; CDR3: ASSPGTDFTGELF
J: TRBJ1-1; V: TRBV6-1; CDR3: ASSETHRGQEEAF
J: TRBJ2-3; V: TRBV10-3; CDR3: AISDSGIASTDTQY
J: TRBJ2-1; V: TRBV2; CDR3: ASHINEQF
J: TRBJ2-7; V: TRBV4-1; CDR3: ASSQDWTSGVYEQY
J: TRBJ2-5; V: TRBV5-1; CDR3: ASSLSAGEETQY
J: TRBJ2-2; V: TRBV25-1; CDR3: ASSESTSGVNTGELF
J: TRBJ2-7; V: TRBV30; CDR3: AWKEGTFEQY
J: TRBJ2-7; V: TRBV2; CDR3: ASSAYEQY
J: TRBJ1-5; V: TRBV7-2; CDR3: ASSFSNQPQH
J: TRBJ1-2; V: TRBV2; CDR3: ASNPTFDRVIGYGYT
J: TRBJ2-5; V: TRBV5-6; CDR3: ASSLYAGRVAETQY